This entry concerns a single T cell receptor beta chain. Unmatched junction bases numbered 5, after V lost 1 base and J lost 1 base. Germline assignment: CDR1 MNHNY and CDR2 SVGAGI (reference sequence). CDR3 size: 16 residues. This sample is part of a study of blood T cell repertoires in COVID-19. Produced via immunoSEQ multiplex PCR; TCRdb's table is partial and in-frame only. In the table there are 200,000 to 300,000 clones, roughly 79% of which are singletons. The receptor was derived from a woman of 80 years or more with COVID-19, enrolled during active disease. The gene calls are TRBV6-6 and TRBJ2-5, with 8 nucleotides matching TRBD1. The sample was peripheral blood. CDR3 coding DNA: TGTGCCAGCAGTTACTTCGGACAGGGCCCCCAAGAGACCCAGTACTTC. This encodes CASSYFGQGPQETQYF.